Listed below are T cell receptor beta chains from one sample, sequenced in a study of blood T cells in healthy people across ages. One entry per CDR3 protein results from TCRdb running MiXCR on the 5' RACE reads. The sample shows around 1,000,000 distinct CDR3 sequences, around two fifths of them seen only once. The sample taken for sequencing was blood. Receptors were obtained from a man aged 18 to 30 in good health. Each CDR3 is given with its conserved first and last residue. Each record gives: clone size, V gene, D gene, J gene, CDR3 protein, CDR3 DNA. A D gene is named only where the DNA matches it firmly. The size of a clone is reported for some rows only, either as once, few or many, or as a class for expanded clones.

>once|TRBV4-1|.|TRBJ1-5
CASGQSGDPSNQPQHF
TGCGCCAGCGGCCAGAGTGGAGACCCTAGCAATCAGCCCCAGCATTTT
>.|TRBV20-1|TRBD1|TRBJ1-2
CSARAYEQTGGNYGYTF
TGCAGTGCTAGAGCCTATGAACAAACAGGGGGAAACTATGGCTACACCTTC
>few|TRBV10-3|.|TRBJ2-7
CAISRTGPNYEQYF
TGTGCCATCAGTAGAACAGGACCTAACTACGAGCAGTACTTC
>.|TRBV2|.|TRBJ1-5
CASSEIGGMSNQPQHF
TGTGCCAGCAGTGAAATCGGGGGGATGAGCAATCAGCCCCAGCATTTT
>few|TRBV10-3|TRBD2|TRBJ2-5
CAISGGGGKGETQYF
TGTGCCATCAGTGGCGGGGGAGGAAAGGGCGAGACCCAGTACTTC
>few|TRBV27|.|TRBJ2-4
CASSLVGGKNIQYF
TGTGCCAGCAGTTTAGTAGGAGGCAAAAACATTCAGTACTTC
>once|TRBV7-2|.|TRBJ1-1
CASSVSEVSEAFF
TGTGCCAGCAGCGTATCGGAGGTTTCTGAAGCTTTCTTT
>few|TRBV5-1|.|TRBJ1-2
CASSEDAAGGYTF
TGCGCCAGCAGCGAGGACGCCGCTGGGGGCTACACCTTC
>.|TRBV5-1|.|TRBJ2-3
CASSEVGRVTDTQYF
TGCGCCAGCAGCGAGGTTGGCAGGGTAACAGATACGCAGTATTTT
>.|TRBV6-2/TRBV6-3|TRBD1|TRBJ1-2
CASSNTGGPGYTF
TGTGCCAGCAGCAACACAGGGGGCCCAGGCTACACCTTC
>.|TRBV12-3/TRBV12-4|TRBD1|TRBJ1-3
CASTQGVNSGNTIYF
TGTGCCAGCACACAGGGGGTTAATTCTGGAAACACCATATATTTT
>once|TRBV30|.|TRBJ2-1
CAWSQGSEQFF
TGTGCCTGGAGCCAAGGGAGTGAGCAGTTCTTC
>.|TRBV7-2|.|TRBJ2-2
CASSLGVQGRTGELFF
TGTGCCAGCAGCTTAGGAGTACAGGGGAGGACCGGGGAGCTGTTTTTT
>many|TRBV20-1|TRBD2|TRBJ2-5
CSAQGASGDLETQYF
TGCAGTGCCCAGGGCGCTAGCGGCGATCTTGAGACCCAGTACTTC
>.|TRBV3-1|.|TRBJ1-4
CASSQVRGGEKLFF
TGTGCCAGCAGCCAAGTCAGGGGAGGCGAAAAACTGTTTTTT
>many|TRBV29-1|TRBD1|TRBJ1-2
CSAGTGFWYGYTF
TGCAGCGCCGGGACAGGTTTTTGGTATGGCTACACCTTC
>few|TRBV20-1|.|TRBJ1-5
CSARGSGRSNQPQHF
TGCAGTGCTAGAGGTTCGGGTCGAAGCAATCAGCCCCAGCATTTT
>few|TRBV27|.|TRBJ2-7
CASSLGWAREQYF
TGTGCCAGCAGTTTGGGGTGGGCGAGAGAGCAGTACTTC
>.|TRBV7-2|.|TRBJ1-5
CASSSRGGANQPQHF
TGTGCCAGCAGCTCCCGGGGGGGCGCAAATCAGCCCCAGCATTTT
>once|TRBV5-4|.|TRBJ1-1
CASRTARAMNTEAFF
TGTGCCAGCAGAACCGCCAGGGCCATGAACACTGAAGCTTTCTTT
>.|TRBV6-6|.|TRBJ2-2
CASKQRGAGTGELFF
TGTGCCAGCAAACAACGGGGGGCGGGCACCGGGGAGCTGTTTTTT
>once|TRBV6-5|TRBD1|TRBJ1-5
CASSRTTGDGNQPQHF
TGTGCCAGCAGTCGGACGACAGGGGATGGCAATCAGCCCCAGCATTTT
>.|TRBV6-2/TRBV6-3|TRBD2|TRBJ2-1
CASRDPGTSGLNEQFF
TGTGCCAGCAGAGACCCCGGGACTAGCGGTCTCAATGAGCAGTTCTTC
>many|TRBV5-1|TRBD2|TRBJ2-1
CASSSLALGNEQFF
TGCGCCAGCAGCTCACTAGCGTTGGGTAATGAGCAGTTCTTC